This TCR beta chain was found in a study of shared clonotypes between healthy human individuals. Turning to the study itself: Donors had three CD4 naive, three CD4 memory, two CD8 naive and one CD8 memory plate apiece.

The V gene lost 3 bases and the J gene lost 5 bases, with 16 bases spanning the gap. CDR3 length equals 15 residues. Germline V gives CDR1 MGHRA, CDR2 YSYEKL. This clone was observed once. Profiled with immunoSEQ multiplex PCR; TCRdb holds only in-frame clones, not every one. The sample has approximately 2.4 million clones, around 95% seen once; the top ten hold less than 0.15%. The source material was naive CD4+ T cells sorted from blood. Subset meaning: CD45RA+ positively selected. The sequence was obtained from a man aged 18 to 30 in good health. The gene calls are TRBV4-1 and TRBJ2-5; weak D call: TRBD1 (6 bases). The CDR3 is CASSHPAWGQETQYF. CDR3 nucleotides: TGCGCCAGCAGCCACCCCGCGTGGGGGCAGGAGACCCAGTACTTC.